The 12 T cell receptor beta chains given below trace back to one sample, sequenced in a study of Graves' ophthalmopathy and Graves' hyperthyroidism. Investigators amplified TCR beta CDR3 regions from RNA transcripts. The first round was an RT-PCR with HTBI primers, and the second round was a multiplex PCR. TCRdb reprocessed the multiplex PCR reads with MiXCR, giving one entry per CDR3 protein. The sample lists 300,000 to 500,000 distinct CDR3 sequences, just over 15% occurring once. The specimen was peripheral blood. The receptors stem from a woman between 18 and 29 years old with stable Graves' hyperthyroidism.

This clonotype showed up many times. J is TRBJ2-7 and V is TRBV5-5; D unresolved. Trimming removed 1 base from V and 5 bases from J, with 13 bases in between. Germline CDR1 reads SGHKS; CDR2 reads YYEKEE (reference sequence). The CDR3 has 14 amino acids. CDR3 sequence: CASSLRQRINEQYF. In DNA, the CDR3 is TGTGCCAGCAGCTTGAGGCAGCGTATCAACGAGCAGTACTTC.

This clonotype has ten or more counts. The chain has TRBV7-2 and TRBJ2-7; 8 bases match TRBD1. The germline V gene encodes CDR1 SGHTA and CDR2 FQGNSA. The ends lost 3 bases at V and 2 bases at J; junction bases unmatched: 3. CDR3 length equals 14 residues. The CDR3, as DNA: TGTGCCAGCAGCTTTACGACAGGGGCCTACGAGCAGTACTTC. Translation gives CASSFTTGAYEQYF. Complete variable domain (other parts from reference TRBV7-2 and TRBJ2-7): GAGVSQSPSNKVTEKGKDVELRCDPISGHTALYWYRQSLGQGLEFLIYFQGNSAPDKSGLPSDRFSAERTGGSVSTLTIQRTQQEDSAVYLCASSFTTGAYEQYFGPGTRLTVT.

This clonotype was detected ten times or more. The J gene is TRBJ2-5, the V gene TRBV29-1; D uncertain. V gave up 4 bases and J gave up 5 bases, with 8 bases separating them. There are 11 residues in the CDR3. Germline V gives CDR1 SQVTM, CDR2 ANQGSEA. CDR3 sequence (DNA): TGCAGCGTTGGGGCCTCGGAGACCCAGTACTTC. Amino acids: CSVGASETQYF.

This clonotype turned up a few times. The V and J genes are TRBV20-1 and TRBJ1-1; D is uncertain. Germline V gene data show CDR1 as DFQATT and CDR2 as SNEGSKA (reference sequence). V gave up 6 bases and J gave up 4 bases, with 12 bases separating them. There are 12 residues in the CDR3. CDR3 amino acids: CSAERGTTEAFF. CDR3 sequence (DNA): TGCAGTGCCGAACGGGGTACCACTGAAGCTTTCTTT.

This clonotype showed up many times. The chain recombines TRBV6-5 with TRBJ1-1; 11 nucleotides align to TRBD1. In germline, CDR1 is MNHEY, CDR2 SVGAGI. The CDR3 is made up of 16 amino acids. Trimming removed 2 bases from V and 4 bases from J; junction bases left unmatched: 6. This chain's CDR3 is CASSYQGQGVFTEAFF. The DNA of the CDR3 is TGTGCCAGCAGTTACCAGGGACAGGGGGTTTTCACTGAAGCTTTCTTT.

This clonotype was seen ten or more times. This sequence joins TRBV29-1 and TRBJ1-1; weak D call: TRBD1 (5 bases). The CDR3 runs to 12 residues. V was clipped by 1 base and J by 7 bases, with 10 bases between them. Looked up from germline, CDR1 is SQVTM and CDR2 is ANQGSEA. The CDR3 sequence is CSVEGRGIEAFF. As DNA, the CDR3 is TGCAGCGTTGAAGGCCGGGGGATTGAAGCTTTCTTT.

This rearrangement joins TRBV18 to TRBJ1-1; D gene ambiguous. Germline V gives CDR1 KGHSH, CDR2 LQKENI. The CDR3 totals 14 residues. The V end was cut by 0 bases, the J end by 1 base, with 6 bases between. The CDR3 reads CASSPPDKNTEAFF. CDR3 sequence (DNA): TGTGCCAGCTCACCACCGGATAAGAACACTGAAGCTTTCTTT.

In its sample, this clonotype was seen a few times. The chain carries TRBV18 and TRBJ1-5, with 8 bases that match TRBD1. The V gene end was trimmed by 4 bases and the J gene end by 5 bases; junction bases not matched to a gene: 1. Germline V gene sequence: CDR1 KGHSH, CDR2 LQKENI. There are 13 residues in the CDR3. CDR3: CASSQTGDQPQHF. As DNA, the CDR3 is TGTGCCAGCTCACAGACAGGGGATCAGCCCCAGCATTTT.

This clonotype appeared a single time. The chain employs TRBV11-1 and TRBJ2-7; TRBD1 matches 7 bases. The CDR3 is made up of 16 amino acids. Germline CDR1 is SGHAT and CDR2 is FQDESV (reference sequence). V lost 1 base, J lost 0 bases, and 6 bases stayed unmatched. CDR3 DNA: TGTGCCAGCAGCTTAGAGACAGGGCAAACCTCCTACGAGCAGTACTTC. As protein: CASSLETGQTSYEQYF.

This clonotype showed up just a few times. The chain uses TRBV5-5 and TRBJ2-2; D ambiguous. Trimming took off 1 base at V and 8 bases at J, with 9 bases between the two ends. The CDR3 loop spans 13 amino acids. Germline CDR1 reads SGHKS; CDR2 reads YYEKEE (reference sequence). Here the CDR3 reads CASSLSRSGELFF. CDR3 nucleotide sequence: TGTGCCAGCAGCTTGTCTCGGTCTGGGGAGCTGTTTTTT.

There are many counts of this clonotype. Here the CDR3 reads CATSDSYEQYF. CDR3 nucleotides: TGTGCCACCAGTGACAGCTACGAGCAGTACTTC. The genes are TRBV24-1 and TRBJ2-7; D call uncertain. Germline CDR1 KGHDR, CDR2 SFDVKD. V shed 4 bases and J shed 3 bases, with 3 bases lying between them. CDR3 length equals 11 residues.

This clonotype was seen many times. The chain recombines TRBV4-1 with TRBJ1-5; possibly TRBD1 for D (6 bases). The CDR3 consists of 15 residues. V was trimmed by 1 base and J by 4 bases, leaving 11 bases between them. Germline-derived CDR1 and CDR2 are MGHRA and YSYEKL. DNA of the CDR3: TGCGCCAGCAGCCAAGGGTCAGGGGAAAATCAGCCCCAGCATTTT. It yields the protein CASSQGSGENQPQHF.